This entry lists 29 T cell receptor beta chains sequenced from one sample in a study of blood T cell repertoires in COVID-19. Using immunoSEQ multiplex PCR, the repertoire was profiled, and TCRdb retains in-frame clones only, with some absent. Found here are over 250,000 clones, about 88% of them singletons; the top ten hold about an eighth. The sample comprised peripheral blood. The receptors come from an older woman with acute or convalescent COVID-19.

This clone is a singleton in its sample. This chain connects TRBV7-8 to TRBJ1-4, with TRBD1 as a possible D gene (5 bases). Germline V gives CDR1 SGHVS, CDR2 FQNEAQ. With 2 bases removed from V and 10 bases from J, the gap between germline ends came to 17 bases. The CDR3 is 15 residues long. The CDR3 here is CASSLLIGDLAKLFF. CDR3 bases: TGTGCCAGCAGCTTATTGATAGGGGATTTGGCAAAACTGTTTTTT.

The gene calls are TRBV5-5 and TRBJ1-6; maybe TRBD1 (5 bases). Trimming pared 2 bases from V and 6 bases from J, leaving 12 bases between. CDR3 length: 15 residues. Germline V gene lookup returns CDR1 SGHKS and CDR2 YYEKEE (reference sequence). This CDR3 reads CASSLTTGLNSPLHF. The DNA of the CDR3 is TGTGCCAGCAGCTTAACCACGGGACTTAATTCACCCCTCCACTTT.

The CDR3: CASSFPTSGRTDTQYF. The CDR3 nucleotides are TGTGCCAGCAGCTTTCCTACTAGCGGGAGAACAGATACGCAGTATTTT. The J gene is TRBJ2-3, the V gene TRBV5-4; TRBD2 matches at 11 bases. J gave up 3 bases and V 2 bases, and 5 bases lay outside the gene matches. Per the germline V gene, CDR1 is SGHNT and CDR2 is YYREEE (reference sequence). This CDR3 is 16 amino acids long.

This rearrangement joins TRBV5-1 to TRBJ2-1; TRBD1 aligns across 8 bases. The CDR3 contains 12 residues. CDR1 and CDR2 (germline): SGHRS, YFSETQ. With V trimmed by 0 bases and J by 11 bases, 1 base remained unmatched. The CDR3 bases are TGCGCCAGCAGCTTGGGACAGGGGAAGCAGTTCTTC. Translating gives CASSLGQGKQFF. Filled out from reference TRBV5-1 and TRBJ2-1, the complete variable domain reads KAGVTQTPRYLIKTRGQQVTLSCSPISGHRSVSWYQQTPGQGLQFLFEYFSETQRNKGNFPGRFSGRQFSNSRSEMNVSTLELGDSALYLCASSLGQGKQFFGPGTRLTVL.

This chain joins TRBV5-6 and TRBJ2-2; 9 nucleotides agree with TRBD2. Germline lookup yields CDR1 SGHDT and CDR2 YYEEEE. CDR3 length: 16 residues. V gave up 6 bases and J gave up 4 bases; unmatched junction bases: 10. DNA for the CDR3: TGTGCCAGCACGCTCAGGGCGGGGGGGCCCACCGGGGAGCTGTTTTTT. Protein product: CASTLRAGGPTGELFF.

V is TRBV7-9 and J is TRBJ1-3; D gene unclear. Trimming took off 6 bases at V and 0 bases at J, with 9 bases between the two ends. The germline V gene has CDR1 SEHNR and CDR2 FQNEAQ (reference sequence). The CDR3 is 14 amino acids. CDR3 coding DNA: TGTGCCAGCAGGCGGTCTAGCTCTGGAAACACCATATATTTT. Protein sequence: CASRRSSSGNTIYF.

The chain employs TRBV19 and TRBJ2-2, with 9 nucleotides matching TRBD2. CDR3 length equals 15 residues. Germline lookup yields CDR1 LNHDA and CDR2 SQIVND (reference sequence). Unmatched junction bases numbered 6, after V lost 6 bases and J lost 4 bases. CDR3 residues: CASRVTSGRTGELFF. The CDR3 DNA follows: TGTGCCAGTAGGGTTACTAGCGGGCGCACCGGGGAGCTGTTTTTT.

The CDR3 spells CASSLLGGPTYEQYF. CDR3 bases: TGCGCCAGCAGCTTGCTGGGGGGTCCTACCTACGAGCAGTACTTC. This chain links TRBV5-1 with TRBJ2-5; TRBD2 might be the D (6 bases). The J call is uncertain, as TRBJ2-7 better fits the DNA end. This CDR3 has 15 residues. CDR1 and CDR2 from the germline V gene are SGHRS and YFSETQ.

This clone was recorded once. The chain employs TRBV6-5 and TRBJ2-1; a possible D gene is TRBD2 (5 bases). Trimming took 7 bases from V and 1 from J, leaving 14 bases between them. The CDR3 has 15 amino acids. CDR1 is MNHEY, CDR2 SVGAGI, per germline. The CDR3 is CASTQRAISYNEQFF. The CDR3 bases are TGTGCCAGCACCCAGAGGGCAATTTCCTACAATGAGCAGTTCTTC.

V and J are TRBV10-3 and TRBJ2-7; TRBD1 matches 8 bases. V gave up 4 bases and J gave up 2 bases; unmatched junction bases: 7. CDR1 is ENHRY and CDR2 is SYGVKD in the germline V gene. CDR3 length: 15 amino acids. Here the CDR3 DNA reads TGTGCCATCAGTGTAAAACAGGGGGTCCCCTACGAGCAGTACTTC. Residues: CAISVKQGVPYEQYF.

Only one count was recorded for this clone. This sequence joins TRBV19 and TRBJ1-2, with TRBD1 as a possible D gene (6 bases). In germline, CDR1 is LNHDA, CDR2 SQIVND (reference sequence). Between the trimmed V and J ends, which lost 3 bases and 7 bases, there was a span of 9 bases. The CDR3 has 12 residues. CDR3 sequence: CASSIQGPGYTF. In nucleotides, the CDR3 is TGTGCCAGTAGTATTCAGGGGCCTGGCTACACCTTC.

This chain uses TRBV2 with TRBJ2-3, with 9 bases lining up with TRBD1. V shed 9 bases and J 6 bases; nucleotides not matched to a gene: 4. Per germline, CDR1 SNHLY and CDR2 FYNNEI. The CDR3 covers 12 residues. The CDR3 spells CARTDRGDTQYF. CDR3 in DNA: TGTGCCAGAACTGACAGGGGGGATACGCAGTATTTT.

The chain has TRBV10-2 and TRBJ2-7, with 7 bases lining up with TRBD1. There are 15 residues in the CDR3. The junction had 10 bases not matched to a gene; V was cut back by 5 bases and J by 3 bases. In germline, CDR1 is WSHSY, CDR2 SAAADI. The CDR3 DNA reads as TGCGCCAGCAGTAAAAGTTTCCAGGGGGTCTACGAGCAGTACTTC. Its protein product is CASSKSFQGVYEQYF.

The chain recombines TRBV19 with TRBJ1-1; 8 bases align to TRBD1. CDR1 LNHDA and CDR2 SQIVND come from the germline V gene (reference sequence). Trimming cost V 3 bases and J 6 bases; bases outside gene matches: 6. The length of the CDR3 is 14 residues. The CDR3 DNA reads TGTGCCAGTAGTATCGGACAGGGAGTTTCTGAAGCTTTCTTT. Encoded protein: CASSIGQGVSEAFF.

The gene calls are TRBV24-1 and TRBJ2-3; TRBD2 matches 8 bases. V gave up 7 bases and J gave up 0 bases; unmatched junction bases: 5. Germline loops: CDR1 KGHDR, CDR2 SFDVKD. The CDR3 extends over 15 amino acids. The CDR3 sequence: CATRPSGSSTDTQYF. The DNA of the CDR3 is TGTGCCACCAGACCGAGCGGGAGTAGCACAGATACGCAGTATTTT.

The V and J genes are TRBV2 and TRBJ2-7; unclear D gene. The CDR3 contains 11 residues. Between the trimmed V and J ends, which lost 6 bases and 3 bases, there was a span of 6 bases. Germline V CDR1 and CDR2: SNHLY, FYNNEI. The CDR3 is CASRAGYEQYF. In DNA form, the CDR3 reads TGTGCCAGCAGGGCAGGCTACGAGCAGTACTTC.

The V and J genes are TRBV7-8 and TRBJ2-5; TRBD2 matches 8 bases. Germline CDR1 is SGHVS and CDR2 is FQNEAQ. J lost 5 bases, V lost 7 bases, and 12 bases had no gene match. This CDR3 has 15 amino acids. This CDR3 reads CASKRVAGLSETQYF. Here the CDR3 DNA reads TGTGCCAGCAAAAGAGTAGCGGGACTGTCGGAGACCCAGTACTTC. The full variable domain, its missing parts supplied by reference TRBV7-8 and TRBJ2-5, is GAGVSQSPRYKVAKRGQDVALRCDPISGHVSLFWYQQALGQGPEFLTYFQNEAQLDKSGLPSDRFFAERPEGSVSTLKIQRTQQEDSAVYLCASKRVAGLSETQYFGPGTRLLVL.

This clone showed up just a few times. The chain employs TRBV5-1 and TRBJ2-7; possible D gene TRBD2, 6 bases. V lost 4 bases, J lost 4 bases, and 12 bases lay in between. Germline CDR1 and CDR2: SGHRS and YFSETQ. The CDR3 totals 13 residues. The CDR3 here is CASSRDLIYEQYF. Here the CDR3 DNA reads TGCGCCAGCAGCAGGGACTTAATTTACGAGCAGTACTTC.

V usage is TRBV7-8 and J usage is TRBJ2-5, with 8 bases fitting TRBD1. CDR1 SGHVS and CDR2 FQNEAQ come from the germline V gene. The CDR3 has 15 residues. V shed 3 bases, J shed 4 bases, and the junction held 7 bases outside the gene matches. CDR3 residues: CASSFSITGGETQYF. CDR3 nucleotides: TGTGCCAGCAGCTTTTCTATTACAGGGGGAGAGACCCAGTACTTC.

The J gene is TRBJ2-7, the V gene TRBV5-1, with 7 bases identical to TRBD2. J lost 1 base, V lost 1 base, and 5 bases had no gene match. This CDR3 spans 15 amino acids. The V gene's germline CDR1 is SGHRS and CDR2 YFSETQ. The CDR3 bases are TGCGCCAGCAGCTTGAATCCGGGGGGTTCCTACGAGCAGTACTTC. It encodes CASSLNPGGSYEQYF.

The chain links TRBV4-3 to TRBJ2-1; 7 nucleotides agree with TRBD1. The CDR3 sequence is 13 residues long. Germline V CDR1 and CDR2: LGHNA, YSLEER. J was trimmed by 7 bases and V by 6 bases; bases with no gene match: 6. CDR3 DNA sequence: TGCGCCAGCAGTCCAAGGGGGCGGAATGAGCAGTTCTTC. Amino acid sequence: CASSPRGRNEQFF.

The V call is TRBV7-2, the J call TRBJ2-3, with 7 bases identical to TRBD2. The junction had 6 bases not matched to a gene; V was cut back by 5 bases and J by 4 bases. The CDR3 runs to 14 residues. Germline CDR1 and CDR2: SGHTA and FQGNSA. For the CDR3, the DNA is TGTGCCAGCAGCGCCCGGGGGAGGGCAGATACGCAGTATTTT. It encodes CASSARGRADTQYF.

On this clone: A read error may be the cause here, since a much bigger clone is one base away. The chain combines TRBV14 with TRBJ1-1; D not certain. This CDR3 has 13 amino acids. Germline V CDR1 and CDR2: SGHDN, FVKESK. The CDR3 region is CAVQSSMNTEVFF. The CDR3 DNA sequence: TGTGCCGTACAGAGTTCCATGAACACTGAAGTTTTCTTT.

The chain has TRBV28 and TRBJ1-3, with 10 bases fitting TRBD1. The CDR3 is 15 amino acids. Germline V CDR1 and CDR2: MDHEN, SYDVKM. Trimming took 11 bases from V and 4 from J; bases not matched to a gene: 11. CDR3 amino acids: CASKRQGAQGNTIYF. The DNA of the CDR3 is TGTGCCTCCAAGAGACAGGGGGCGCAGGGAAACACCATATATTTT. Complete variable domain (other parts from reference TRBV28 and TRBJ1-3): DVKVTQSSRYLVKRTGEKVFLECVQDMDHENMFWYRQDPGLGLRLIYFSYDVKMKEKGDIPEGYSVSREKKERFSLILESASTNQTSMYLCASKRQGAQGNTIYFGEGSWLTVV.

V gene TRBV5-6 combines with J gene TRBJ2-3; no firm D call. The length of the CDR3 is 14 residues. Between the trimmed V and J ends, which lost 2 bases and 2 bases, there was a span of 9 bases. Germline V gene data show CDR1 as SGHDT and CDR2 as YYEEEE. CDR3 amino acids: CASSFGGPTDTQYF. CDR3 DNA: TGTGCCAGCAGCTTCGGCGGCCCCACAGATACGCAGTATTTT. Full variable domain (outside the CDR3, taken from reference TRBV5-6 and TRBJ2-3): DAGVTQSPTHLIKTRGQQVTLRCSPKSGHDTVSWYQQALGQGPQFIFQYYEEEERQRGNFPDRFSGHQFPNYSSELNVNALLLGDSALYLCASSFGGPTDTQYFGPGTRLTVL.

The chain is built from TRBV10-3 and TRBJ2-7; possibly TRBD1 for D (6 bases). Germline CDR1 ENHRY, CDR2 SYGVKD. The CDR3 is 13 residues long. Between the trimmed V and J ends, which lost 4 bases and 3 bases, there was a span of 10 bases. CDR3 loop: CAISGSGVYEQYF. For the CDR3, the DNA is TGTGCCATCAGTGGATCAGGGGTCTACGAGCAGTACTTC.

The CDR3 nucleotides read TGTGCCAGCCGTCAGCGGGAGGGCCCCAATGAGCAGTTCTTC. Translation gives CASRQREGPNEQFF. The chain has TRBV28 and TRBJ2-1, with 10 nucleotides matching TRBD2. Per germline, CDR1 MDHEN and CDR2 SYDVKM. CDR3 size: 14 residues. V lost 8 bases, J lost 6 bases, and 7 bases stayed unmatched.

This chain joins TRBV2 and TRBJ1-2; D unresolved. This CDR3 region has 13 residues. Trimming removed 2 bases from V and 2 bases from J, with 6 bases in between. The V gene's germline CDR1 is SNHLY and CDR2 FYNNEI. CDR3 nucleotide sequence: TGTGCCAGCAGTGAAACGGTGAACTATGGCTACACCTTC. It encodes CASSETVNYGYTF. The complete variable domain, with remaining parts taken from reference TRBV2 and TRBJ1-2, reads EPEVTQTPSHQVTQMGQEVILRCVPISNHLYFYWYRQILGQKVEFLVSFYNNEISEKSEIFDDQFSVERPDGSNFTLKIRSTKLEDSAMYFCASSETVNYGYTFGSGTRLTVV.

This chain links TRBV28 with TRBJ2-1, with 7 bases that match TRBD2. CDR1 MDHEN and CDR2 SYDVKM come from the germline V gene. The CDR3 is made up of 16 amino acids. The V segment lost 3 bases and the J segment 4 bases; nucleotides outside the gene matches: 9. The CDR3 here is CASSFPLRESYNEQFF. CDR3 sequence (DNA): TGTGCCAGCAGTTTCCCCTTGCGGGAGAGTTACAATGAGCAGTTCTTC. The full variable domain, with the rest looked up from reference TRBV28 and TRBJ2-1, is DVKVTQSSRYLVKRTGEKVFLECVQDMDHENMFWYRQDPGLGLRLIYFSYDVKMKEKGDIPEGYSVSREKKERFSLILESASTNQTSMYLCASSFPLRESYNEQFFGPGTRLTVL.